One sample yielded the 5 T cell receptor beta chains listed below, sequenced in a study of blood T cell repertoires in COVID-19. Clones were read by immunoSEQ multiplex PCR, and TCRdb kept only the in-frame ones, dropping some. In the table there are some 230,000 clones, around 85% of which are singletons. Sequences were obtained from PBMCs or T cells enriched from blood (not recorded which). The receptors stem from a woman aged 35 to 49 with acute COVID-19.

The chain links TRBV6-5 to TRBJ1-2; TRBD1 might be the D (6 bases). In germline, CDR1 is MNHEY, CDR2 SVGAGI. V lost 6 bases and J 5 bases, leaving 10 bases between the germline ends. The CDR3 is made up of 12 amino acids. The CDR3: CASRHRAYGYTF. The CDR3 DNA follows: TGTGCCAGCAGGCACAGGGCGTATGGCTACACCTTC.

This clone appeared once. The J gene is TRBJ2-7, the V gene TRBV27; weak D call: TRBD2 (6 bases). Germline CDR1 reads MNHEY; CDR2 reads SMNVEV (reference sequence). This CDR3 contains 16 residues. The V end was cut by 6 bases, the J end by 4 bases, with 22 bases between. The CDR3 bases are TGTGCCAGCAGCTCGGGCCCGGGACCTGGGGGGTACGAGCAGTACTTC. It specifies CASSSGPGPGGYEQYF.

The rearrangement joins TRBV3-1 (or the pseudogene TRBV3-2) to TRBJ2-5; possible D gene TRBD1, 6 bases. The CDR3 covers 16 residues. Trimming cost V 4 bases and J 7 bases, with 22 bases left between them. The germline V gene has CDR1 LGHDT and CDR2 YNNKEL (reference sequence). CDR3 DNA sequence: TGTGCCAGCAGCCCACCCGGGACACGGACCCGGGGGACCCAGTACTTC. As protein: CASSPPGTRTRGTQYF.

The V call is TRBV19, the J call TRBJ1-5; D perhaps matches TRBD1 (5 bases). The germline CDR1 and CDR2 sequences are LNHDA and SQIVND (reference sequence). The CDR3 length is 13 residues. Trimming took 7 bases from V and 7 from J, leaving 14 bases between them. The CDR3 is CASTQGNRQPQHF. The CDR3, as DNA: TGTGCCAGTACGCAGGGTAACCGGCAGCCCCAGCATTTT.

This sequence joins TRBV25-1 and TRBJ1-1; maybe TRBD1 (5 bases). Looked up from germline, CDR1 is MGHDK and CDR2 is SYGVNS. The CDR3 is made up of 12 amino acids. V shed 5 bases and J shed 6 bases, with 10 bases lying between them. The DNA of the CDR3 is TGTGCCAGCAGTCTTCCGGGGGCTGAAGCTTTCTTT. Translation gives CASSLPGAEAFF.